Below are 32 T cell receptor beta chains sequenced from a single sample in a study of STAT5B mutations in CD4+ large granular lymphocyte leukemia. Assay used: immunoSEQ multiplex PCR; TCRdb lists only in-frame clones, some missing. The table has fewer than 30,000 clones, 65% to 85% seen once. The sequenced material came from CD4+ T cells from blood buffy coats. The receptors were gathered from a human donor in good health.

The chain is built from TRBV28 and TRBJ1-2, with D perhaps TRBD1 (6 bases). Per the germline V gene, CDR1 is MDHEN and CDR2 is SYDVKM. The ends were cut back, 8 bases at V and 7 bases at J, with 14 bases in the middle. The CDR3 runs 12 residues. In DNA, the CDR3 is TGTGCCAGCCAAACAGGGACTCGTGGCTACACCTTC. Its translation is CASQTGTRGYTF.

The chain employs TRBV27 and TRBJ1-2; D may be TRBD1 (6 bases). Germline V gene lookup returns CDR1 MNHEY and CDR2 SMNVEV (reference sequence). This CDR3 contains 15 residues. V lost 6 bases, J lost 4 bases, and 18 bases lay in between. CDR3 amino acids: CASRPGALPLYGYTF. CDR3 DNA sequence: TGTGCCAGCAGGCCAGGGGCGCTCCCCCTCTATGGCTACACCTTC.

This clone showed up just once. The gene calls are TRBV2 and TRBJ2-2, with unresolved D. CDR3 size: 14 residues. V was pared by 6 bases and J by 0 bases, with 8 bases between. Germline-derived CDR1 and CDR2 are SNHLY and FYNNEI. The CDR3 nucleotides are TGTGCCAGCAGGCAGCCTTCGAACACCGGGGAGCTGTTTTTT. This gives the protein CASRQPSNTGELFF.

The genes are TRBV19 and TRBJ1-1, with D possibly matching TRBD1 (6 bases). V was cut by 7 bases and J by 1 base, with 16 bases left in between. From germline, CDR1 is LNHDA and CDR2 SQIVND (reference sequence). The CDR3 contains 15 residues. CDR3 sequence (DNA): TGTGCCAGTAAGTTTTTGGACAGCAGGAACACTGAAGCTTTCTTT. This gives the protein CASKFLDSRNTEAFF.

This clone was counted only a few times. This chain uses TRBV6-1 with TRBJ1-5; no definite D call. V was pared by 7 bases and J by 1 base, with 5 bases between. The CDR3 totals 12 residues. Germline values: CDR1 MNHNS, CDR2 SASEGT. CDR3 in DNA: TGTGCCAGCACCTTCAGCAATCAGCCCCAGCATTTT. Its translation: CASTFSNQPQHF.

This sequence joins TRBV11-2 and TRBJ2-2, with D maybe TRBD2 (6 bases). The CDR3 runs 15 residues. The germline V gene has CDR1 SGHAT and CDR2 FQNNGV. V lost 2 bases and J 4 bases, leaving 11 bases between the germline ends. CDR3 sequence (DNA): TGTGCCAGCAGCTTAATAAAGGGACTCACCGGGGAGCTGTTTTTT. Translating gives CASSLIKGLTGELFF.

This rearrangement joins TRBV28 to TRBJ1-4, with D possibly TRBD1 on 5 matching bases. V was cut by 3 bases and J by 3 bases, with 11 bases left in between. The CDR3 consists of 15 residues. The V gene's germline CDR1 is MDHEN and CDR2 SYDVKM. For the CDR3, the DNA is TGTGCCAGCAGTTTGTCAATAGGGGCTAATGAAAAACTGTTTTTT. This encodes CASSLSIGANEKLFF.

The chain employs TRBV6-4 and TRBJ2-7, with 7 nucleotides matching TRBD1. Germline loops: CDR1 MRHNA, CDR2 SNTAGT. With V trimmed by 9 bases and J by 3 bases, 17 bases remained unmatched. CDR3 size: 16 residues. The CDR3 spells CARRDSKPTCNYEQYV. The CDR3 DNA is TGTGCCAGAAGGGACAGCAAACCGACCTGCAACTACGAGCAGTACGTC.

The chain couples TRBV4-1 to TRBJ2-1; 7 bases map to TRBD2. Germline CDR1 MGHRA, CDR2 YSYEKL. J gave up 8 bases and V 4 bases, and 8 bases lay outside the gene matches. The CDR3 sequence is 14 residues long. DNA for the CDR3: TGCGCCAGCAGCCCGACTCCTACTAGCGATGAGCAGTTCTTC. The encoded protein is CASSPTPTSDEQFF.

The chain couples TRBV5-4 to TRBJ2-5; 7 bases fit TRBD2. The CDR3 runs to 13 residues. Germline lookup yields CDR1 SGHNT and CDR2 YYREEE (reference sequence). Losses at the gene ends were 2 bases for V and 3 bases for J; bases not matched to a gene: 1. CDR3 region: CASSFRGEETQYF. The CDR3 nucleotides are TGTGCCAGCAGCTTTCGGGGGGAAGAGACCCAGTACTTC.

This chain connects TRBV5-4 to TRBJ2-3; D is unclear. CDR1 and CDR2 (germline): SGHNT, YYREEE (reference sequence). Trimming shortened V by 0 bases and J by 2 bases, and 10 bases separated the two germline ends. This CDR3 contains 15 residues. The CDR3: CASSLGIGLTDTQYF. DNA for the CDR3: TGTGCCAGCAGCTTGGGTATAGGCCTCACAGATACGCAGTATTTT.

This CDR3 reads CASSHGGTSETQYF. The DNA of the CDR3 is TGTGCCAGCAGCCATGGTGGGACCTCGGAGACCCAGTACTTC. The J gene is TRBJ2-5, the V gene TRBV4-2, with D tentatively TRBD1 or TRBD2 (5 bases each). This CDR3 spans 14 amino acids. V was shortened by 3 bases and J by 5 bases, with 13 bases between the two germline ends. Germline-derived CDR1 and CDR2 are LGHNA and YNFKEQ.

The DNA for the CDR3 is TGTGCCAGCAGCTTGCTTCGGCTAGCGGGGGAGCAGTTCTTC. Its translation is CASSLLRLAGEQFF. V usage is TRBV5-4 and J usage is TRBJ2-1; 9 bases fit TRBD2. Unmatched junction bases numbered 6, after V lost 1 base and J lost 10 bases. This CDR3 has 14 residues. CDR1 is SGHNT and CDR2 is YYREEE in the germline V gene (reference sequence).

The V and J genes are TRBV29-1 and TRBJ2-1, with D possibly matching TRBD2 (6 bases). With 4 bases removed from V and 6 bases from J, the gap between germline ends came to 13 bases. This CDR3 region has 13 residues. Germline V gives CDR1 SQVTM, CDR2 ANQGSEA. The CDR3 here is CSVGRGAVNEQFF. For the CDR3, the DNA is TGCAGCGTTGGGCGCGGGGCCGTCAATGAGCAGTTCTTC.

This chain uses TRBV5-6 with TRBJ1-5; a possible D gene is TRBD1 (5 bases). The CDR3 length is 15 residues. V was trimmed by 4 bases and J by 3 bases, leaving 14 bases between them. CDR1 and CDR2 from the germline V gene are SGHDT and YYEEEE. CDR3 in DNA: TGTGCCAGCAGCCTCCGGGGGGGGTACAATCAGCCCCAGCATTTT. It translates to CASSLRGGYNQPQHF.

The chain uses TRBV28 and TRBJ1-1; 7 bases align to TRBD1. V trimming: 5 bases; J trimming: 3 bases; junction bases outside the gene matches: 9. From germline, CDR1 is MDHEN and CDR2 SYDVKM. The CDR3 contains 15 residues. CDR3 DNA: TGTGCCAGCAGTCCCCCGGCAGGGGGTGACACTGAAGCTTTCTTT. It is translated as CASSPPAGGDTEAFF.

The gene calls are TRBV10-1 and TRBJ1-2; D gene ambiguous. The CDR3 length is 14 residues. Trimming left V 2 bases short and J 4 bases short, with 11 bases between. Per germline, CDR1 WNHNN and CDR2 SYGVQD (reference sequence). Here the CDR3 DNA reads TGCGCCAGCAGTGAGGGTTCGTACCCCTATGGCTACACCTTC. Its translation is CASSEGSYPYGYTF.

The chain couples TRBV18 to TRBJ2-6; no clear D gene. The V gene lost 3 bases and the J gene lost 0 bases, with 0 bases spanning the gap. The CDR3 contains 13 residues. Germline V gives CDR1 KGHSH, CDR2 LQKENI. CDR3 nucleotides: TGTGCCAGCTCACCCTCTGGGGCCAACGTCCTGACTTTC. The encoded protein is CASSPSGANVLTF.

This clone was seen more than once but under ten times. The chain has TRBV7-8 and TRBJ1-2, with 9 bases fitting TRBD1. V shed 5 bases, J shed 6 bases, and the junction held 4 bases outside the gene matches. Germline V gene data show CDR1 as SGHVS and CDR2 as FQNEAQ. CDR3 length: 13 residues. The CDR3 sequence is CASSTRQGDGYTF. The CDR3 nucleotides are TGTGCCAGCAGCACCAGACAGGGGGATGGCTACACCTTC.

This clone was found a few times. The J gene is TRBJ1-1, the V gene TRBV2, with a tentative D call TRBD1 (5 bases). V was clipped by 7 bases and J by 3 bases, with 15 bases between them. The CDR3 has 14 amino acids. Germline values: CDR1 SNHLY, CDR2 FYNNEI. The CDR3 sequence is CASTLGRVDTEAFF. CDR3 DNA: TGTGCCAGCACCTTGGGACGAGTCGACACTGAAGCTTTCTTT.

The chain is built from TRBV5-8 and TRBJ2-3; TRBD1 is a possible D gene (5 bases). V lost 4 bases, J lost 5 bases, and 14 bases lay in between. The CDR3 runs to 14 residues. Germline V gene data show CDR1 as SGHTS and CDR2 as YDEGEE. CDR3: CASSRRLGEDTQYF. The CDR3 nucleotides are TGTGCCAGCAGCCGCCGGCTAGGGGAAGATACGCAGTATTTT. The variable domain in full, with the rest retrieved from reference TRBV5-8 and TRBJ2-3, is EAGVTQSPTHLIKTRGQQATLRCSPISGHTSVYWYQQALGLGLQFLLWYDEGEERNRGNFPPRFSGRQFPNYSSELNVNALELEDSALYLCASSRRLGEDTQYFGPGTRLTVL.

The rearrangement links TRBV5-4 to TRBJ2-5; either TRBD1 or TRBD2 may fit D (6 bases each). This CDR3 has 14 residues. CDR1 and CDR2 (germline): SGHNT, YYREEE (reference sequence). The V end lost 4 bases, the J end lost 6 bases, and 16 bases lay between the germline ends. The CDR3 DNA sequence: TGTGCCAGCAGCAACCGGGACGGGGGCCAGACCCAGTACTTC. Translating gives CASSNRDGGQTQYF.

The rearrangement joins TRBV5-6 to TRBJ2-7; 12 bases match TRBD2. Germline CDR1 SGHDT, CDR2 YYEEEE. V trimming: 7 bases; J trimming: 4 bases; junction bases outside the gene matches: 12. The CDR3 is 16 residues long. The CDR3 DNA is TGTGCCAGCCGCCGGAGACTAGCGGGAGATGAATACGAGCAGTACTTC. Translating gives CASRRRLAGDEYEQYF.

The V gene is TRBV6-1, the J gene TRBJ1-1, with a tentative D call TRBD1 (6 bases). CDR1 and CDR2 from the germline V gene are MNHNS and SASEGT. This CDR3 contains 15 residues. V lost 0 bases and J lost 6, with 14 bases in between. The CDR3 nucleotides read TGTGCCAGCAGTGAAGCGCTTGGGGGACACCCTGAAGCTTTCTTT. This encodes CASSEALGGHPEAFF.

The CDR3 loop is CASSLQGGNSPLHF. The CDR3 bases are TGTGCCAGCAGCTTACAGGGTGGGAATTCACCCCTCCACTTT. The gene calls are TRBV5-5 and TRBJ1-6; weak D call: TRBD1 (6 bases). Trimming took off 2 bases at V and 7 bases at J, with 10 bases between the two ends. Per the germline V gene, CDR1 is SGHKS and CDR2 is YYEKEE (reference sequence). There are 14 residues in the CDR3.

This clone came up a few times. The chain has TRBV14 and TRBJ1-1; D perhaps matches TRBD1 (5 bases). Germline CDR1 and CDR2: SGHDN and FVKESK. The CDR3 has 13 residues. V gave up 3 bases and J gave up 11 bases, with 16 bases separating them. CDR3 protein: CASSQGRGVGAFF. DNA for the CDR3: TGTGCCAGCAGCCAGGGGAGGGGAGTGGGTGCTTTCTTT.

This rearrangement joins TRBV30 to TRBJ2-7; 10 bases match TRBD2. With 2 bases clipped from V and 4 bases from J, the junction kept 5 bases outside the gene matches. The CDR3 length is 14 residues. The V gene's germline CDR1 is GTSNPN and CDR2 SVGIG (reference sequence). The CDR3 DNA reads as TGTGCCTGGAGTCGGGGACTAGCGAGTTACGAGCAGTACTTC. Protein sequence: CAWSRGLASYEQYF.

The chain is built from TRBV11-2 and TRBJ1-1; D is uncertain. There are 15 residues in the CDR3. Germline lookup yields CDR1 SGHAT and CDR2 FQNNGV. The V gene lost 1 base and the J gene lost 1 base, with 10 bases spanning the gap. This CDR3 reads CASSLALEGNTEAFF. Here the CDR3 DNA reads TGTGCCAGCAGCTTAGCCTTGGAGGGGAACACTGAAGCTTTCTTT.

This CDR3 is CASRPLLAREQFF. The CDR3 DNA reads as TGTGCCAGCAGGCCACTCCTAGCCCGCGAGCAGTTCTTC. The chain employs TRBV11-2 and TRBJ2-1; D might be TRBD2 (5 bases). The V gene lost 6 bases and the J gene lost 10 bases, with 16 bases spanning the gap. Germline lookup yields CDR1 SGHAT and CDR2 FQNNGV. The CDR3 is made up of 13 amino acids.

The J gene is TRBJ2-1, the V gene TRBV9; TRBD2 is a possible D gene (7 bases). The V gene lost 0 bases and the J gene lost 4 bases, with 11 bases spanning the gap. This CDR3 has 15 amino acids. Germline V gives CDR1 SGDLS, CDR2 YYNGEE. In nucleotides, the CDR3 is TGTGCCAGCAGCGTAGCGGGGGGCTCGTACAATGAGCAGTTCTTC. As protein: CASSVAGGSYNEQFF.

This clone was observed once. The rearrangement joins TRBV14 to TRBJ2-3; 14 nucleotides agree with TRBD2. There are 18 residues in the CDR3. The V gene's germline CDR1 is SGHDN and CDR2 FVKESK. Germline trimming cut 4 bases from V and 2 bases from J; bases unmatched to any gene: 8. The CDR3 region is CASSRGLAGASATDTQYF. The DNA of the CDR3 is TGTGCCAGCAGCCGGGGACTAGCGGGGGCCTCCGCCACAGATACGCAGTATTTT.

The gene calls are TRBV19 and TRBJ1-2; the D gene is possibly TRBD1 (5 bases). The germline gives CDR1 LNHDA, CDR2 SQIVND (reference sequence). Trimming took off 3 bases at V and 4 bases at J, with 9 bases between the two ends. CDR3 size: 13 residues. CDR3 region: CASSIQGVYGYTF. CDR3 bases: TGTGCCAGTAGTATCCAGGGAGTCTATGGCTACACCTTC.